Sequencing of this T cell receptor beta chain was carried out in a study of vaccination and CD4 T cells after COVID-19. As for the study in general: For post-vaccine samples, collection took place a median roughly 72 days after dose two, ranging from 14 to 241. Regarding the study as a whole: In convalescent patients, 304 of 307 vaccine-specific clones were mono-reactive for SARS-CoV-2 spike.

As for this clonotype: Its specificity is unknown.

This CDR3 comprises 14 residues. Trimming pared 7 bases from V and 0 bases from J, leaving 12 bases between. Germline V CDR1 and CDR2: LNHDA, SQIVND (reference sequence). Oncomine TCR Beta short-read sequencing was applied to DNA from cultured CD4+ T cells. One entry per CDR3 protein, called by TCRdb with MiXCR from the PCR reads. The data contain 20,000 to 30,000 distinct CDR3 sequences, roughly two thirds of them singletons. Specified treatment: approximately 9-day PBMC culture with coronavirus spike peptide pools or control peptides (ViraFEST assay). The source of this sequence is a human donor who received a COVID-19 vaccine. The chain links TRBV19 to TRBJ1-1; D perhaps matches TRBD1 (5 bases). The starting material was CD4+ T cells from blood, cultured in vitro, obtained after SARS-CoV-2 vaccination. DNA of the CDR3: TGTGCCAGTAACCCGGGACGGGTGAACACTGAAGCTTTCTTT. Translated, it gives CASNPGRVNTEAFF.